The 16 T cell receptor beta chains given below trace back to one sample, sequenced in a study of Graves' ophthalmopathy and Graves' hyperthyroidism. Amplifying from RNA transcripts, the study obtained TCR beta CDR3 regions. Second-round multiplex PCR followed a first-round RT-PCR using HTBI primers. TCRdb reanalysed the multiplex PCR reads using MiXCR and keeps one entry per CDR3 protein. The sample holds more than 300,000 distinct CDR3 sequences, 15% to 20% seen once. Specimen: peripheral blood. These receptor sequences come from an adult woman with stable Graves' hyperthyroidism.

This clonotype was seen at least ten times. The chain links TRBV29-1 to TRBJ1-2, with D possibly TRBD1 on 5 matching bases. Germline-derived CDR1 and CDR2 are SQVTM and ANQGSEA. With 7 bases removed from V and 7 bases from J, the gap between germline ends came to 13 bases. The CDR3 spans 11 residues. The CDR3 bases are TGCAGCGGCACATACGGGGGTGGCTACACCTTC. Encoded protein: CSGTYGGGYTF.

This clonotype was picked up many times. The V gene is TRBV28, the J gene TRBJ2-6; no reliable D call. The CDR3 has 13 amino acids. Germline V CDR1 and CDR2: MDHEN, SYDVKM. Deletions cut 5 bases from V and 6 bases from J, with 8 bases between. DNA of the CDR3: TGTGCCAGCAGTAGCCCTTTGGCCAACGTCCTGACTTTC. Encoded protein: CASSSPLANVLTF.

In its sample, this clonotype was seen many times. The rearrangement links TRBV27 to TRBJ2-7, with 9 bases that match TRBD1. V shed 6 bases, J shed 5 bases, and the junction held 11 bases outside the gene matches. This CDR3 spans 15 amino acids. Germline CDR1 and CDR2: MNHEY and SMNVEV (reference sequence). CDR3 in amino acids: CASSTLGQGTHEQYF. CDR3 coding DNA: TGTGCCAGCAGCACACTCGGACAGGGGACACACGAGCAGTACTTC.

The table lists this clonotype with many counts. This chain links TRBV29-1 with TRBJ2-2, with D possibly being TRBD1 (5 bases). The V and J ends lost 5 bases and 0 bases respectively, with 10 bases between them. CDR3 length equals 14 residues. The germline V gene encodes CDR1 SQVTM and CDR2 ANQGSEA. CDR3 DNA sequence: TGCAGCGTTAAGACAGTTTCGAACACCGGGGAGCTGTTTTTT. This codes for CSVKTVSNTGELFF.

This clonotype has ten or more counts. This rearrangement joins TRBV12-3 or TRBV12-4 to TRBJ1-6, with 8 bases identical to TRBD1. Germline trimming cut 6 bases from V and 0 bases from J; bases unmatched to any gene: 4. The CDR3 covers 16 residues. The CDR3 coding sequence is TGTGCCAGCAGCTGGACAGGGAGCTCCTATAATTCACCCCTCCACTTT. This sequence encodes CASSWTGSSYNSPLHF.

This clonotype was picked up many times. The V gene is TRBV6-2 or TRBV6-3, the J gene TRBJ1-5; D uncertain. The CDR3 is made up of 14 amino acids. Germline CDR1 MNHEY, CDR2 SVGEGT. V was shortened by 0 bases and J by 10 bases, with 13 bases between the two germline ends. Here the CDR3 DNA reads TGTGCCAGCAGTTACTCACTGACAACCGTACCCCAGCATTTT. Its translation: CASSYSLTTVPQHF.

This clonotype showed up many times. V gene TRBV18 combines with J gene TRBJ1-5; D gene uncertain. This CDR3 has 13 residues. The V gene lost 6 bases and the J gene lost 7 bases, with 13 bases spanning the gap. CDR1 KGHSH and CDR2 LQKENI come from the germline V gene. CDR3 bases: TGTGCCAGCTCGTCCAATAATGAGCAGCCCCAGCATTTT. Its protein product is CASSSNNEQPQHF.

Of note for this clonotype: This CDR3 fails to terminate in the conserved phenylalanine or tryptophan, so it likely reflects a read error. The chain recombines TRBV5-6 with TRBJ2-7; 8 positions match TRBD1. This CDR3 spans 16 amino acids. Germline CDR1 reads SGHDT; CDR2 reads YYEEEE. Trimming took 3 bases from V and 0 from J; bases not matched to a gene: 8. CDR3 DNA: TGTGCCAGCAGCTCCTGGACAGGGAGGAGCTCCTACGAGCAGTACTTG. Amino acid sequence: CASSSWTGRSSYEQYL.

This clonotype was seen at least ten times. The chain employs TRBV20-1 and TRBJ2-7; 13 bases are a match to TRBD2. With V trimmed by 0 bases and J by 2 bases, 1 base remained unmatched. CDR1 DFQATT and CDR2 SNEGSKA come from the germline V gene (reference sequence). This CDR3 has 15 amino acids. The CDR3 spells CSARELAGGTYEQYF. The CDR3 region has the DNA TGCAGTGCTAGAGAACTAGCGGGAGGGACCTACGAGCAGTACTTC.

Ten or more counts support this clonotype. The chain employs TRBV6-5 and TRBJ2-2, with D perhaps TRBD2 (5 bases). Trimming removed 0 bases from V and 6 bases from J, with 17 bases in between. The CDR3 totals 17 residues. Germline loops: CDR1 MNHEY, CDR2 SVGAGI. The CDR3 loop reads CASSYSSGVGMAGELFF. The CDR3 bases are TGTGCCAGCAGTTACTCGTCCGGCGTCGGGATGGCCGGGGAGCTGTTTTTT.

This chain joins TRBV11-2 and TRBJ1-2, with TRBD1 identical over 8 bases. This CDR3 spans 17 amino acids. V lost 5 bases and J lost 8; bases outside the gene matches: 19. Germline V gene data show CDR1 as SGHAT and CDR2 as FQNNGV. CDR3 in amino acids: CASSPPGQETPLGGYTF. In DNA, the CDR3 is TGTGCCAGCAGCCCCCCGGGACAGGAAACCCCGCTGGGAGGCTACACCTTC.

The rearrangement links TRBV11-2 to TRBJ2-5, with 13 bases aligning to TRBD2. After removal of 5 bases from V and 5 bases from J, the junction contained 8 bases not matched to a gene. Germline V gene sequence: CDR1 SGHAT, CDR2 FQNNGV. The CDR3 covers 16 residues. The CDR3 sequence: CASSPGTSGAMETQYF. CDR3 nucleotides: TGTGCCAGCAGCCCGGGGACTAGCGGGGCGATGGAGACCCAGTACTTC.

On this clonotype: The junction departs from germline at one end; a sequencing error may be responsible. The chain employs TRBV27 and TRBJ1-5, with D maybe TRBD1 (6 bases). Germline lookup yields CDR1 MNHEY and CDR2 SMNVEV (reference sequence). The CDR3 spans 14 residues. The DNA of the CDR3 is TGTGCCAGCCGAGGGGGGGGGTGGAATCAGCCCCAGCATTTC. It codes for CASRGGGWNQPQHF.

This clonotype was picked up many times. This chain connects TRBV6-4 to TRBJ1-2; 7 bases match TRBD1. CDR1 and CDR2 from the germline V gene are MRHNA and SNTAGT. Unmatched junction bases numbered 20, after V lost 0 bases and J lost 4 bases. The CDR3 covers 20 residues. The CDR3 spells CASSDSKRLEVRGQLYGYTF. DNA of the CDR3: TGTGCCAGCAGTGACTCGAAGCGGCTCGAAGTTCGGGGACAGCTCTATGGCTACACCTTC.

This clonotype was found a few times. The chain couples TRBV12-3 or TRBV12-4 to TRBJ2-3; no clear D. The CDR3 extends over 13 amino acids. Trimming removed 2 bases from V and 4 bases from J, with 7 bases in between. The CDR3 nucleotides are TGTGCCAGCAGTTTATGGTCCCCAGATACGCAGTATTTT. This sequence encodes CASSLWSPDTQYF.

The V gene is TRBV28, the J gene TRBJ1-5; D gene unclear. The CDR3 spans 17 residues. Germline CDR1 is MDHEN and CDR2 is SYDVKM. V gave up 5 bases and J gave up 3 bases, with 20 bases separating them. CDR3 nucleotides: TGTGCCAGCAGTCCCCAACCCTGGACCCAGCTCAATCAGCCCCAGCATTTT. It translates to CASSPQPWTQLNQPQHF.